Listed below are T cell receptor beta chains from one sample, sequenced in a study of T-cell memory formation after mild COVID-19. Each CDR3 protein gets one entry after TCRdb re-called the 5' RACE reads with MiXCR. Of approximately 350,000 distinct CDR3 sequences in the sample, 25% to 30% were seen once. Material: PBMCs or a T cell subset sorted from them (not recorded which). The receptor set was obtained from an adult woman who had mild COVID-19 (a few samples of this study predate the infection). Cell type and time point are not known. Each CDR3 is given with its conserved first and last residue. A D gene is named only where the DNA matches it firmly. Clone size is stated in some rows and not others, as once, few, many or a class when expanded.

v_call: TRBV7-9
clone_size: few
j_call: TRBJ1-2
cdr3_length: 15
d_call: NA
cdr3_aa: CASSGGTPDFGGYTF
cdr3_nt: TGTGCCAGCAGCGGCGGGACTCCTGATTTTGGCGGCTACACCTTC

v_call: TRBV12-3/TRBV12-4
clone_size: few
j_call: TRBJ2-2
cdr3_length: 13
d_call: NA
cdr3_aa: CASSQANTGELFF
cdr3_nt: TGTGCCAGCAGTCAGGCGAACACCGGGGAGCTGTTTTTT

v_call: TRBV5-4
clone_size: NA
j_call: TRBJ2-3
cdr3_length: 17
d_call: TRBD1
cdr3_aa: CASSLGTGWRGTDTQYF
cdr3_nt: TGTGCCAGCAGCTTAGGGACAGGGTGGCGGGGCACAGATACGCAGTATTTT

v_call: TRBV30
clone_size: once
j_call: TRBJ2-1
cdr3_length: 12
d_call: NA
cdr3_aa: CAWSLQGNEQFF
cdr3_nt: TGTGCCTGGAGTCTCCAGGGCAATGAGCAGTTCTTC

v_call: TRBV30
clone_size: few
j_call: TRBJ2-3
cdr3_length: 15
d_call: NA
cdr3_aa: CAWGAWASSTDTQYF
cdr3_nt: TGTGCCTGGGGAGCTTGGGCGTCTAGCACAGATACGCAGTATTTT

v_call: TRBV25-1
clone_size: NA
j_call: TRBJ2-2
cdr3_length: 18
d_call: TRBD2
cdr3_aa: CASCYQGLAGVCTGELFF
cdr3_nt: TGTGCCAGCTGCTACCAGGGACTAGCGGGAGTCTGCACCGGGGAGCTGTTTTTT

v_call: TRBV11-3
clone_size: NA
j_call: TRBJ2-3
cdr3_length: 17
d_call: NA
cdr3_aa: CASSSNSAFPSTDTQYF
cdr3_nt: TGTGCCAGCAGCTCCAACTCAGCCTTCCCTAGCACAGATACGCAGTATTTT

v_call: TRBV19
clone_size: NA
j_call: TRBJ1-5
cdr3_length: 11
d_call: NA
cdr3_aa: CASGYYQPQHF
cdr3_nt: TGTGCCAGTGGATATTATCAGCCCCAGCATTTT

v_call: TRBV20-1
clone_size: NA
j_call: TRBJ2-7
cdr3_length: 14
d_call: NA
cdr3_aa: CSARSGAGAGEQYF
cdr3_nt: TGCAGTGCTAGATCAGGTGCCGGAGCGGGCGAGCAGTACTTC

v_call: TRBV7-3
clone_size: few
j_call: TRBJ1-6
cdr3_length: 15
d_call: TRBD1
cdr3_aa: CASSLLGQGTSPLHF
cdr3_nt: TGTGCCAGCAGCTTATTGGGACAGGGAACCTCACCCCTCCACTTT

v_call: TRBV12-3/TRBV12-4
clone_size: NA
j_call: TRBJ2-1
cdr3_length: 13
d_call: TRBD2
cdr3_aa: CASSHTLADEQFF
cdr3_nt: TGTGCCAGCAGTCACACGCTAGCGGATGAGCAGTTCTTC

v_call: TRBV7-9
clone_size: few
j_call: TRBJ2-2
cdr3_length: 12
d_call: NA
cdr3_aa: CASSLSPGELFF
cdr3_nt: TGTGCCAGCAGCTTAAGCCCCGGGGAGCTGTTTTTT

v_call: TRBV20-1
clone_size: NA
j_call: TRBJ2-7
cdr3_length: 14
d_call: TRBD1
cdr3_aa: CSATGTGGWYEQYF
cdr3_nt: TGCAGTGCTACCGGGACAGGGGGTTGGTACGAGCAGTACTTC

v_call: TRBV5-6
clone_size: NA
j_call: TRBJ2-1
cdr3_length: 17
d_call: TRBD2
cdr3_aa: CASSLVTSGMPYNEQFF
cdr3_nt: TGTGCCAGCAGCTTGGTTACTAGCGGGATGCCCTACAATGAGCAGTTCTTC

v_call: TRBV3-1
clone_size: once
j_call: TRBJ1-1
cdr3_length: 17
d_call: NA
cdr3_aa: CASSQDPSGGPGTEAFF
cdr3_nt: TGTGCCAGCAGCCAAGACCCATCCGGGGGGCCTGGGACTGAAGCTTTCTTT

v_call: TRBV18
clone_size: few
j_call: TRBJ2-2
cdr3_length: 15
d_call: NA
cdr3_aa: CASSPSQGNTGELFF
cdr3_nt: TGTGCCAGCTCACCCAGCCAGGGGAACACCGGGGAGCTGTTTTTT

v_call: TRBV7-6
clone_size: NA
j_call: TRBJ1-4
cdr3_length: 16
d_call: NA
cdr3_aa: CASSLARLAVNEKLFF
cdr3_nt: TGTGCCAGCAGCTTAGCGCGGTTGGCAGTAAATGAAAAACTGTTTTTT

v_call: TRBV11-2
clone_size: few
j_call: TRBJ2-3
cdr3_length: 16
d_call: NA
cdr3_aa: CASSSLRGRPGATQYF
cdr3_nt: TGTGCCAGCAGCTCGCTCCGGGGGCGACCGGGTGCTACGCAGTATTTT

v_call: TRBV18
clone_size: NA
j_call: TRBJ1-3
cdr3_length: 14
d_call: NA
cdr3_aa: CASSPRISGNTIYF
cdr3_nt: TGTGCCAGCTCACCTAGGATCTCTGGAAACACCATATATTTT

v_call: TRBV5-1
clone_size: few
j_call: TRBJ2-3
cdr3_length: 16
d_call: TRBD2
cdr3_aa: CASSLIGTSGPDTQYF
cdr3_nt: TGCGCCAGCAGCTTGATCGGGACTAGCGGCCCAGATACGCAGTATTTT

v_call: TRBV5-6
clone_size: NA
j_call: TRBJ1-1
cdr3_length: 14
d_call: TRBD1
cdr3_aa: CASSTGTGGVSAFF
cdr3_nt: TGTGCCAGCAGCACTGGGACAGGGGGGGTTAGTGCTTTCTTT

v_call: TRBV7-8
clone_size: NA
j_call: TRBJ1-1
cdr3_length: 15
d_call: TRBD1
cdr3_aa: CASRRRDRANTEAFF
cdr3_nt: TGTGCCAGCAGACGCCGGGACAGGGCGAACACTGAAGCTTTCTTT

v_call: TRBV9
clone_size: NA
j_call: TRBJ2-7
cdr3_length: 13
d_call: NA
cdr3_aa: CASSPGGLYEQYF
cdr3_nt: TGTGCCAGCAGCCCCGGGGGACTCTACGAGCAGTACTTC

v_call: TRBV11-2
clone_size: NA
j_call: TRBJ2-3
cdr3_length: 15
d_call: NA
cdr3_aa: CASSLVSVPTDTQYF
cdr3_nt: TGTGCCAGCAGCTTAGTCTCAGTCCCCACAGATACGCAGTATTTT

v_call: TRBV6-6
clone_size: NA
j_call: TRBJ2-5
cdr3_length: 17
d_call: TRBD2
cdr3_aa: CASSRGLAGGKTETQYF
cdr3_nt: TGTGCCAGCAGCCGGGGACTAGCGGGGGGGAAAACAGAGACCCAGTACTTC

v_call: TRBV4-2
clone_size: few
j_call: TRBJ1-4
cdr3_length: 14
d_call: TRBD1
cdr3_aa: CASSRGTGLEKLFF
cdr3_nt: TGTGCCAGCAGCCGTGGGACAGGGCTTGAAAAACTGTTTTTT

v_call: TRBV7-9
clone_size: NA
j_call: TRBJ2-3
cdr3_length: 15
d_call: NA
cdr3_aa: CASSSPLVGGDTQYF
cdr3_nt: TGTGCCAGCAGCTCCCCGTTAGTAGGGGGAGATACGCAGTATTTT

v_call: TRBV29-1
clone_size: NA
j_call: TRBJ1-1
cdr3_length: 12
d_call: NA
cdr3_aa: CSVAQINTEAFF
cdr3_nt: TGCAGCGTTGCTCAGATAAACACTGAAGCTTTCTTT

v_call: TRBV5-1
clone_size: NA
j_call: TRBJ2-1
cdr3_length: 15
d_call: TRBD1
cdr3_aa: CASSLGQVSVNEQFF
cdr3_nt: TGCGCCAGCAGCCTGGGACAGGTCTCCGTGAATGAGCAGTTCTTC

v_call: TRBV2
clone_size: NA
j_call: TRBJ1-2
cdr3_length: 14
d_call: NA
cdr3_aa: CASSEPGAGYGYTF
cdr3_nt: TGTGCCAGCAGTGAACCAGGGGCCGGCTATGGCTACACCTTC

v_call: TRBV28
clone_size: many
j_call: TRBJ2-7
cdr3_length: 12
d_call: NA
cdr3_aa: CASSSAGYEQYF
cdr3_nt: TGTGCCAGCAGCTCTGCAGGGTACGAGCAGTACTTC

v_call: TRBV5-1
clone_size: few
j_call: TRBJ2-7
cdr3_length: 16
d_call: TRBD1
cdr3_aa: CASSLAAGQGAYEQYF
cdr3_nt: TGCGCCAGCAGCTTGGCGGCAGGGCAGGGGGCCTACGAGCAGTACTTC

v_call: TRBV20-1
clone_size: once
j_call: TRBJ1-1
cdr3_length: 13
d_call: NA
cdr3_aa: CSASVSRSTEAFF
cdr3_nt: TGCAGTGCTAGCGTTTCGAGGAGCACTGAAGCTTTCTTT

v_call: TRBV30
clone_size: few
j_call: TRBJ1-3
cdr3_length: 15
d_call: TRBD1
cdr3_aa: CAWSGGQGFGNTIYF
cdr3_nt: TGTGCCTGGAGTGGGGGACAGGGCTTCGGAAACACCATATATTTT

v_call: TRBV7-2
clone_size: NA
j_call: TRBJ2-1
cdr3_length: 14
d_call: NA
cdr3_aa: CASSPQGGRGEQFF
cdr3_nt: TGTGCCAGCAGCCCCCAGGGGGGGAGGGGTGAGCAGTTCTTC

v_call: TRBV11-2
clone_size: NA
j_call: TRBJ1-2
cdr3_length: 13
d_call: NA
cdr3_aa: CASSLVPIYGYTF
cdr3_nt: TGTGCCAGCAGCTTAGTACCGATCTATGGCTACACCTTC

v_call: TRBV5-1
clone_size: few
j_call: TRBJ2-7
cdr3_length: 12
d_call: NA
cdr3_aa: CASSVDSYEQYF
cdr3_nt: TGCGCCAGCAGCGTAGACAGCTACGAGCAGTACTTC

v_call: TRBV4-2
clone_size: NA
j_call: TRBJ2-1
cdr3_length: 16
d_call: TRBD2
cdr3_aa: CASSLEGLVGFDEQFF
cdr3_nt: TGTGCCAGCAGCCTAGAGGGACTAGTGGGTTTCGATGAGCAGTTCTTC

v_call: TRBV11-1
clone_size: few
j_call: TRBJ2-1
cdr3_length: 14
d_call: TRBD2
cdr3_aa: CASSPGGLATEQFF
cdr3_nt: TGTGCCAGCAGCCCGGGCGGACTAGCGACTGAGCAGTTCTTC

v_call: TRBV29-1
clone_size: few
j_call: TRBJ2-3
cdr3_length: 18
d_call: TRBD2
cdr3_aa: CSFLGTSGGSYSTDTQYF
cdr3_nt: TGCAGCTTCCTCGGGACTAGCGGGGGGTCCTATAGCACAGATACGCAGTATTTT

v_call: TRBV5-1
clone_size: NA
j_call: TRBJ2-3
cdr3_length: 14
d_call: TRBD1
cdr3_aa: CASSSPGQTDTQYF
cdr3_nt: TGCGCCAGCAGCTCACCGGGACAGACAGATACGCAGTATTTT

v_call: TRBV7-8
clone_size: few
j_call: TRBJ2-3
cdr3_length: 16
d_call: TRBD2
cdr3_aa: CASSLFRTSHPDTQYF
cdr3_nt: TGTGCCAGCAGCTTATTCAGGACTAGCCACCCAGATACGCAGTATTTT

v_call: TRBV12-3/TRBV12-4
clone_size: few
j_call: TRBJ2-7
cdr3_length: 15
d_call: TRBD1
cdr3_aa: CASSPHGQAFYEQYF
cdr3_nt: TGTGCCAGCAGCCCGCACGGACAGGCCTTTTACGAGCAGTACTTC

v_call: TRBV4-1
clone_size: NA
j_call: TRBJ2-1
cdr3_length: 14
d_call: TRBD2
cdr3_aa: CASSSGLAGAREFF
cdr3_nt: TGCGCCAGCAGCTCAGGACTAGCGGGGGCTAGGGAGTTCTTC

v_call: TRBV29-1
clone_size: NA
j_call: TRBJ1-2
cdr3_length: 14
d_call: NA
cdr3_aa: CSAKTGTGGYGYTF
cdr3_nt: TGCAGCGCAAAAACAGGGACTGGAGGCTATGGCTACACCTTC

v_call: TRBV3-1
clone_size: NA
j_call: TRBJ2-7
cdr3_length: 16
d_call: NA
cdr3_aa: CASSRGPGRKAYEQYF
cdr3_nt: TGTGCCAGCAGCCGGGGCCCGGGACGGAAAGCCTACGAGCAGTACTTC

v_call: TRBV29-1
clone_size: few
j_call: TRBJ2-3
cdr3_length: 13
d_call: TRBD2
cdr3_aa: CSVVGGFTDTQYF
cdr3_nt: TGCAGCGTTGTCGGGGGGTTCACAGATACGCAGTATTTT

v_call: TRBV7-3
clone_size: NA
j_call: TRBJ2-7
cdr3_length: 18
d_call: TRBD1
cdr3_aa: CASSPWWMRDRKKYEQYF
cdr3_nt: TGTGCCAGCAGCCCGTGGTGGATGCGGGACAGGAAGAAATACGAGCAGTACTTC

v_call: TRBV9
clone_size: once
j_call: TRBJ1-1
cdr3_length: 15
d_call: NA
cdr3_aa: CASSVAPEGNTEAFF
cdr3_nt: TGTGCCAGCAGCGTAGCCCCGGAGGGGAACACTGAAGCTTTCTTT

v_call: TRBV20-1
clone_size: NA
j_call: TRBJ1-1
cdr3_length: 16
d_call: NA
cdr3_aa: CSARGKRQAYETEAFF
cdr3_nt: TGCAGTGCTAGAGGGAAAAGACAGGCCTACGAAACGGAAGCTTTCTTT

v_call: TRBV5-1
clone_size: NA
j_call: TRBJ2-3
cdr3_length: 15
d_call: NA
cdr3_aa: CASSRWGGTGDTQYF
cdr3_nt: TGCGCCAGCAGCCGCTGGGGGGGCACAGGAGATACGCAGTATTTT

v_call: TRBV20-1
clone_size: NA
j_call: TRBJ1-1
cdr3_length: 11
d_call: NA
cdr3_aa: CSARPGTEAFF
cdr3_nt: TGCAGTGCTAGGCCGGGGACTGAAGCTTTCTTT

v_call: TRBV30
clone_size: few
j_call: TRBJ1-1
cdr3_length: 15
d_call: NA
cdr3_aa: CALTQAFWGSTEAFF
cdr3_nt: TGTGCCTTAACCCAAGCCTTTTGGGGATCCACTGAAGCTTTCTTT

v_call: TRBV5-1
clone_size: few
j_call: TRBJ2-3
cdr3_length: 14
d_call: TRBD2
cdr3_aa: CASSPGLVADTQYF
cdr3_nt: TGCGCCAGCAGCCCAGGACTAGTGGCTGATACGCAGTATTTT